The 12 T cell receptor beta chains below were found in one sample sequenced in a study of cytomegalovirus exposure and HLA in healthy donors. Use of 60 Vbeta and 13 Jbeta primers characterized the PCR. Profiled with immunoSEQ multiplex PCR; TCRdb holds only in-frame clones, not every one. The sample yields about 130,000 clones, 78% seen once. The specimen sequenced was PBMCs. Every receptor here comes from a female donor in good health and CMV-seronegative.

This clone was picked up one time. The chain employs TRBV19 and TRBJ1-2; tentatively, D is TRBD1 (5 bases). This CDR3 is 14 amino acids long. V was clipped by 6 bases and J by 4 bases, with 15 bases between them. Germline V lookup: CDR1 LNHDA, CDR2 SQIVND (reference sequence). CDR3 DNA: TGTGCCAGTAGCCGAGATGCCCAGGGCTATGGCTACACCTTC. It is translated as CASSRDAQGYGYTF.

The rearrangement joins TRBV30 to TRBJ2-2; 8 nucleotides match TRBD1. Trimming took 2 bases from V and 7 from J; bases not matched to a gene: 6. Germline V gene data show CDR1 as GTSNPN and CDR2 as SVGIG (reference sequence). The CDR3 is 14 amino acids. The DNA for the CDR3 is TGTGCCTGGAGTACTCAGGGGGCGGGCGGGGAGCTGTTTTTT. Amino acid sequence: CAWSTQGAGGELFF.

This clone was observed a few times. V and J are TRBV27 and TRBJ2-5; 10 positions match TRBD2. In germline, CDR1 is MNHEY, CDR2 SMNVEV (reference sequence). V gave up 8 bases and J gave up 2 bases; unmatched junction bases: 8. The CDR3 spans 15 residues. DNA of the CDR3: TGTGCCAGCCGACCAAGGACTAGCGGACAAGAGACCCAGTACTTC. It yields the protein CASRPRTSGQETQYF.

This clone was observed a few times. The genes are TRBV6-5 and TRBJ1-1, with no clear D. Trimming left V 4 bases short and J 4 bases short, with 13 bases between. Germline CDR1 reads MNHEY; CDR2 reads SVGAGI. The CDR3 has 14 residues. CDR3 nucleotide sequence: TGTGCCAGCAGTTCCCCTCGGGAGGGCACTGAAGCTTTCTTT. This gives the protein CASSSPREGTEAFF.

The chain uses TRBV19 and TRBJ1-2, with D possibly TRBD1 on 6 matching bases. V was clipped by 3 bases and J by 2 bases, with 13 bases between them. The CDR3 extends over 15 amino acids. Looked up from germline, CDR1 is LNHDA and CDR2 is SQIVND (reference sequence). The CDR3 bases are TGTGCCAGTAGTATCGGGACACTTACCAACTATGGCTACACCTTC. This sequence encodes CASSIGTLTNYGYTF.

The chain uses TRBV9 and TRBJ1-3, with D unresolved. The CDR3 length is 15 residues. V lost 4 bases, J lost 0 bases, and 11 bases lay in between. Looked up from germline, CDR1 is SGDLS and CDR2 is YYNGEE. CDR3 DNA sequence: TGTGCCAGCAGCCCAAGAGGGAACTCTGGAAACACCATATATTTT. Translated: CASSPRGNSGNTIYF. Based on the CDR3 plus reference TRBV9 and TRBJ1-3, the full variable domain is DSGVTQTPKHLITATGQRVTLRCSPRSGDLSVYWYQQSLDQGLQFLIQYYNGEERAKGNILERFSAQQFPDLHSELNLSSLELGDSALYFCASSPRGNSGNTIYFGEGSWLTVV.

The chain has TRBV19 and TRBJ2-1, with 9 nucleotides matching TRBD1. The CDR3 covers 18 residues. Germline trimming cut 5 bases from V and 5 bases from J; bases unmatched to any gene: 16. Per germline, CDR1 LNHDA and CDR2 SQIVND (reference sequence). This chain's CDR3 is CASSSIYAGTGFNNEQFF. The CDR3 region has the DNA TGTGCCAGTAGTTCTATCTATGCCGGGACAGGGTTTAACAATGAGCAGTTCTTC. The full variable domain, completed using reference TRBV19 and TRBJ2-1, is DGGITQSPKYLFRKEGQNVTLSCEQNLNHDAMYWYRQDPGQGLRLIYYSQIVNDFQKGDIAEGYSVSREKKESFPLTVTSAQKNPTAFYLCASSSIYAGTGFNNEQFFGPGTRLTVL.

This sequence joins TRBV5-8 and TRBJ2-7; tentatively, D is TRBD1 (7 bases). The germline gives CDR1 SGHTS, CDR2 YDEGEE. The V and J ends lost 1 base and 7 bases respectively, with 12 bases between them. CDR3 length: 13 amino acids. The CDR3 nucleotides are TGTGCCAGCAGCTTGCCAGGGGGGAGAGAGCAGTACTTC. Translated, it gives CASSLPGGREQYF. The variable domain in full, completed from reference TRBV5-8 and TRBJ2-7, reads EAGVTQSPTHLIKTRGQQATLRCSPISGHTSVYWYQQALGLGLQFLLWYDEGEERNRGNFPPRFSGRQFPNYSSELNVNALELEDSALYLCASSLPGGREQYFGPGTRLTVT.

The chain uses TRBV29-1 and TRBJ2-3, with TRBD1 identical over 9 bases. The CDR3 length is 15 residues. Germline-derived CDR1 and CDR2 are SQVTM and ANQGSEA. CDR3 DNA: TGCAGTCACCTCCCACAGGGGGCTGGCACAGATACGCAGTATTTT. Its translation: CSHLPQGAGTDTQYF.

The V gene is TRBV6-5, the J gene TRBJ2-7; 11 positions agree with TRBD1. This CDR3 is 15 amino acids long. Trimming cost V 2 bases and J 2 bases; bases outside gene matches: 2. Per germline, CDR1 MNHEY and CDR2 SVGAGI. The CDR3 loop reads CASSYGQGATYEQYF. CDR3 sequence (DNA): TGTGCCAGCAGTTACGGACAGGGGGCAACCTACGAGCAGTACTTC.

This clone turned up a few times. The chain has TRBV4-3 and TRBJ1-2; D is perhaps TRBD1 (6 bases). The CDR3 is 14 amino acids. V was shortened by 3 bases and J by 5 bases, with 13 bases between the two germline ends. Germline assignment: CDR1 LGHNA and CDR2 YSLEER. The CDR3 DNA follows: TGCGCCAGCAGCCAGGGACACACAGCATATGGCTACACCTTC. It specifies CASSQGHTAYGYTF.

This chain links TRBV11-3 with TRBJ2-2; 9 bases are a match to TRBD2. The length of the CDR3 is 17 residues. Germline CDR1 and CDR2: SGHNT and YENEEA. V was clipped by 3 bases and J by 2 bases; unmatched bases: 7. CDR3 in DNA: TGTGCCAGCAGCTTGGGCCGTAGCGGGAGTAACACCGGGGAGCTGTTTTTT. It yields the protein CASSLGRSGSNTGELFF.